Listed here are 29 T cell receptor beta chains from one sample, sequenced in a study of regulatory T cells in long-lasting Graves disease. Time point given: newly diagnosed GD, antithyroid drugs for less than 3 months. After RNA was extracted from PBMCs, the TCR library was made from it. Arm-PCR of CDR3 regions with iRepertoire HTBI primers generated TCR beta libraries. TCRdb ran MiXCR on the multiplex PCR reads and lists one entry per CDR3 protein. The sample includes 200,000 to 250,000 distinct CDR3 sequences, 20% to 25% of them seen just once. Sequences were derived from peripheral blood mononuclear cells (PBMCs), sampled at new diagnosis, from a patient treated with antithyroid drugs. The receptor set was obtained from a female donor with Graves disease.

V usage is TRBV4-1 and J usage is TRBJ1-3; TRBD1 might be the D (5 bases). CDR1 and CDR2 (germline): MGHRA, YSYEKL. Trimming stripped 1 base from V and 4 bases from J, with 14 bases between. The CDR3 length is 16 residues. The CDR3 nucleotides are TGCGCCAGCAGCCAAGGTGGCAGGGCGGCCGGAAACACCATATATTTT. This encodes CASSQGGRAAGNTIYF.

This clonotype was seen ten or more times. The genes are TRBV20-1 and TRBJ1-5, with D possibly being TRBD1 (5 bases). The germline V gene encodes CDR1 DFQATT and CDR2 SNEGSKA (reference sequence). The germline V and J ends were trimmed by 3 bases and 7 bases, with 13 bases remaining between them. The CDR3 has 13 amino acids. CDR3 residues: CSARATSGQPQHF. CDR3 bases: TGCAGTGCTAGGGCTACCTCAGGGCAGCCCCAGCATTTT.

Many counts were recorded for this clonotype. This chain links TRBV20-1 with TRBJ1-2; D is uncertain. There are 12 residues in the CDR3. Germline-derived CDR1 and CDR2 are DFQATT and SNEGSKA (reference sequence). Trimming cost V 5 bases and J 4 bases, with 11 bases left between them. The CDR3 protein is CSAEEGGYGYTF. In nucleotides, the CDR3 is TGCAGTGCTGAGGAGGGTGGCTATGGCTACACCTTC.

Details on this clonotype: A much larger clone lies a single base off, so this may be a read error. The CDR3 coding sequence is TGCGCCAGCAAAAGAGGCAATGAGCAGTTCTTC. This codes for CASKRGNEQFF. The V gene is TRBV10-2, the J gene TRBJ2-1; D gene ambiguous. V was pared by 7 bases and J by 6 bases, with 7 bases between. Germline assignment: CDR1 WSHSY and CDR2 SAAADI. CDR3 length: 11 residues.

Comments on this clonotype: A read error likely explains this, since a far larger clone differs by one base. The chain combines TRBV11-2 with TRBJ1-1; D unclear. Germline CDR1 is SGHAT and CDR2 is FQNNGV. V was trimmed by 6 bases and J by 4 bases, leaving 12 bases between them. The CDR3 is made up of 13 amino acids. As DNA, the CDR3 is TGTGCCAGCAGTAACACTGTGAGCACTGAAGCTTTCTTT. Protein: CASSNTVSTEAFF.

Comments on this clonotype: This is likely a read error, given that the CDR3 carries no conserved phenylalanine or tryptophan at its end. The chain is built from TRBV20-1 and TRBJ2-7, with 8 bases fitting TRBD2. Trimming removed 4 bases from V and 0 bases from J; junction bases left unmatched: 8. The CDR3 length is 15 residues. Germline V lookup: CDR1 DFQATT, CDR2 SNEGSKA (reference sequence). CDR3 residues: CSATTASGSSYEQYS. The CDR3, as DNA: TGCAGTGCTACTACTGCGAGCGGGAGCTCCTACGAGCAGTACTCC.

The table lists this clonotype with many counts. CDR3 protein: CSAVDTGTLGNEQFF. The CDR3 DNA is TGCAGTGCAGTCGACACAGGAACCCTGGGCAATGAGCAGTTCTTC. The chain joins TRBV20-1 to TRBJ2-1, with D possibly being TRBD1 (5 bases). The CDR3 runs 15 residues. The germline V gene encodes CDR1 DFQATT and CDR2 SNEGSKA (reference sequence). Trimming removed 6 bases from V and 6 bases from J, with 21 bases in between.

This clonotype was seen more than once but under ten times. The chain joins TRBV14 to TRBJ2-2; 11 bases agree with TRBD2. Germline V gene sequence: CDR1 SGHDN, CDR2 FVKESK. Losses at the gene ends were 3 bases for V and 5 bases for J; bases not matched to a gene: 5. The CDR3 sequence is 16 residues long. Here the CDR3 reads CASSHRTSGSTGELFF. CDR3 coding DNA: TGTGCCAGCAGCCATAGGACTAGCGGGTCTACCGGGGAGCTGTTTTTT.

In this sample, this clonotype turned up many times. The rearrangement links TRBV20-1 to TRBJ2-5, with D perhaps matching TRBD1 (6 bases). V lost 1 base, J lost 1 base, and 10 bases lay in between. Germline V gene sequence: CDR1 DFQATT, CDR2 SNEGSKA (reference sequence). The CDR3 consists of 14 residues. The CDR3 loop is CSARGMDSQETQYF. DNA for the CDR3: TGCAGTGCTAGAGGAATGGACAGCCAAGAGACCCAGTACTTC.

This clonotype was counted many times. This chain links TRBV5-1 with TRBJ2-5; no clear D gene. This CDR3 contains 15 residues. Looked up from germline, CDR1 is SGHRS and CDR2 is YFSETQ. V was clipped by 1 base and J by 5 bases, with 15 bases between them. CDR3 in DNA: TGCGCCAGCAGCTTGAGTACAGTAAGGGCCGAGACCCAGTACTTC. Its translation: CASSLSTVRAETQYF. Using reference TRBV5-1 and TRBJ2-5 for the parts outside the CDR3, the full variable domain is KAGVTQTPRYLIKTRGQQVTLSCSPISGHRSVSWYQQTPGQGLQFLFEYFSETQRNKGNFPGRFSGRQFSNSRSEMNVSTLELGDSALYLCASSLSTVRAETQYFGPGTRLLVL.

This clonotype was detected ten times or more. V and J are TRBV20-1 and TRBJ2-1, with 7 bases aligning to TRBD2. Germline assignment: CDR1 DFQATT and CDR2 SNEGSKA (reference sequence). Germline trimming cut 3 bases from V and 0 bases from J; bases unmatched to any gene: 8. CDR3 length: 16 residues. DNA for the CDR3: TGCAGTGCTAGGCACTCGGGACTAAACTCCTACAATGAGCAGTTCTTC. The encoded protein is CSARHSGLNSYNEQFF.

The chain combines TRBV5-1 with TRBJ2-3, with D unresolved. Germline V gene lookup returns CDR1 SGHRS and CDR2 YFSETQ. The CDR3 extends over 11 amino acids. V was pared by 5 bases and J by 3 bases, with 4 bases between. Here the CDR3 DNA reads TGCGCCAGCAGGGAGACAGATACGCAGTATTTT. This sequence encodes CASRETDTQYF.

This clonotype was counted at least ten times. J is TRBJ2-7 and V is TRBV7-2; a possible D gene is TRBD2 (6 bases). V lost 5 bases and J 5 bases, leaving 19 bases between the germline ends. From germline, CDR1 is SGHTA and CDR2 FQGNSA. This CDR3 region has 15 residues. CDR3 protein: CASSPGSTGSDEQYF. The CDR3 bases are TGTGCCAGCAGCCCAGGCTCGACCGGGAGCGACGAGCAGTACTTC.

CDR3: CASSPPTGTYEQYF. The CDR3 DNA follows: TGTGCCAGCAGCCCTCCGACAGGGACCTACGAGCAGTACTTC. The chain has TRBV11-2 and TRBJ2-7; TRBD1 agrees at 7 bases. The CDR3 length is 14 residues. V lost 5 bases to trimming and J lost 2 bases; unmatched junction nucleotides: 6. Germline lookup yields CDR1 SGHAT and CDR2 FQNNGV.

As to this clonotype: A far larger clone is off by one base, so a read error is likely. The chain combines TRBV12-3 or TRBV12-4 with TRBJ1-5, with D perhaps matching TRBD1 (5 bases). This CDR3 is built from 16 residues. Trimming shortened V by 5 bases and J by 3 bases, and 17 bases separated the two germline ends. For the CDR3, the DNA is TGTGCCAGCAGTGAAGCCTTGGGGACTGACAATCAGCCCCAGCATTTT. It encodes CASSEALGTDNQPQHF.

This clonotype has a count of ten or more. The chain links TRBV2 to TRBJ1-4; no clear D gene. V was pared by 8 bases and J by 8 bases, with 18 bases between. The CDR3 extends over 14 amino acids. Germline assignment: CDR1 SNHLY and CDR2 FYNNEI. CDR3 sequence: CASGNSRRSEKLFF. The CDR3 DNA is TGTGCCAGCGGTAACAGCCGTAGATCCGAAAAACTGTTTTTT.

This clonotype appeared many times. The chain joins TRBV3-1 to TRBJ1-5, with D perhaps matching TRBD1 (5 bases). CDR1 is LGHDT and CDR2 is YNNKEL in the germline V gene (reference sequence). The CDR3 contains 16 residues. Trimming removed 1 base at V and 3 bases at J, with 13 bases between. The CDR3 spells CASSQADSLSNQPQHF. The CDR3 nucleotides read TGTGCCAGCAGCCAAGCTGACAGCCTCTCCAATCAGCCCCAGCATTTT.

The rearrangement links TRBV9 to TRBJ1-6; tentative D call: TRBD1 (5 bases). Trimming shortened V by 3 bases and J by 11 bases, and 18 bases separated the two germline ends. This CDR3 region has 15 residues. The germline V gene has CDR1 SGDLS and CDR2 YYNGEE. The CDR3 here is CASSGGSGFRAPLHF. The CDR3 coding sequence is TGTGCCAGCAGCGGGGGATCAGGGTTTAGGGCACCCCTCCACTTT.

This clonotype came up a few times. This may be a read error: a much more frequent sequence differs by one nucleotide. The chain uses TRBV2 and TRBJ2-3; tentatively, D is TRBD2 (6 bases). The CDR3 is 14 amino acids. Germline V gene data show CDR1 as SNHLY and CDR2 as FYNNEI. For the CDR3, the DNA is TGTGCCAGCTCCCCACTAGCAAGCTCCTACGGGCAGCACTTC. Protein product: CASSPLASSYGQHF.

This clonotype was observed a handful of times. CDR3 sequence (DNA): TGTGCCAGCAGCCCTGCAAATCCGGAAGGGGGGGCGTATGGAAACACCATATATTTT. It translates to CASSPANPEGGAYGNTIYF. The chain carries TRBV7-9 and TRBJ1-3; D perhaps matches TRBD1 (6 bases). Per the germline V gene, CDR1 is SEHNR and CDR2 is FQNEAQ (reference sequence). Deletions cut 5 bases from V and 3 bases from J, with 26 bases between. This CDR3 region has 19 residues.

At least ten counts were recorded for this clonotype. The chain has TRBV20-1 and TRBJ1-4; D may be TRBD1 (6 bases). With 0 bases removed from V and 7 bases from J, the gap between germline ends came to 15 bases. CDR1 is DFQATT and CDR2 is SNEGSKA in the germline V gene (reference sequence). This CDR3 spans 15 amino acids. CDR3 bases: TGCAGTGCTAGAGATTGGGGCAGGGGTAGTGAAAAACTGTTTTTT. Protein: CSARDWGRGSEKLFF.

This sequence joins TRBV4-3 and TRBJ1-3, with D possibly TRBD1 on 6 matching bases. Germline V gene sequence: CDR1 LGHNA, CDR2 YSLEER. The CDR3 loop spans 14 amino acids. V dropped 1 base and J dropped 4 bases, with 8 bases sitting between them. CDR3 nucleotide sequence: TGCGCCAGCAGCCAAGGCGGACAGGGAAACACCATATATTTT. Residues: CASSQGGQGNTIYF.

This clonotype came up a few times. The chain carries TRBV6-1 and TRBJ2-7; a weak D match, TRBD1 (6 bases). V lost 7 bases and J lost 5, with 15 bases in between. This CDR3 spans 13 amino acids. Per germline, CDR1 MNHNS and CDR2 SASEGT. The DNA of the CDR3 is TGTGCCAGCAACCTAGGACAGTTTGACGAGCAGTACTTC. Its protein product is CASNLGQFDEQYF.

This clonotype was detected many times. This chain connects TRBV6-5 to TRBJ2-7; D gene ambiguous. This CDR3 contains 12 residues. The germline V and J ends were trimmed by 2 bases and 6 bases, with 8 bases remaining between them. Germline CDR1 reads MNHEY; CDR2 reads SVGAGI. CDR3 DNA: TGTGCCAGCAGTTACGGAACGGGCGAGCAGTACTTC. Translating gives CASSYGTGEQYF.

The gene calls are TRBV9 and TRBJ2-3; 12 nucleotides align to TRBD2. The ends lost 4 bases at V and 6 bases at J; junction bases unmatched: 9. Germline CDR1 reads SGDLS; CDR2 reads YYNGEE. CDR3 length equals 16 residues. The CDR3 loop reads CASSFRTSGASDTQYF. CDR3 DNA sequence: TGTGCCAGCAGCTTCCGGACTAGCGGGGCATCTGATACGCAGTATTTT.

At least ten counts were recorded for this clonotype. V and J are TRBV11-2 and TRBJ2-7, with D possibly TRBD1 on 6 matching bases. Germline CDR1 is SGHAT and CDR2 is FQNNGV. V lost 3 bases and J lost 1, with 13 bases in between. The CDR3 is 15 amino acids. CDR3 sequence reads: CASSFLAGESYEQYF. The DNA for the CDR3 is TGTGCCAGCAGCTTTCTGGCAGGGGAATCCTACGAGCAGTACTTC.

This clonotype was observed a few times. A clone one base away is much larger, so this may be a read error. CDR3: CASSLQGSYSEQFF. The CDR3 region has the DNA TGTGCCAGCAGCTTACAGGGGTCCTACAGTGAGCAGTTCTTC. This rearrangement joins TRBV11-3 to TRBJ2-1, with D tentatively TRBD1 (6 bases). The CDR3 runs to 14 residues. Per the germline V gene, CDR1 is SGHNT and CDR2 is YENEEA.

J is TRBJ1-2 and V is TRBV5-5; D is uncertain. CDR3 length: 12 amino acids. Germline CDR1 is SGHKS and CDR2 is YYEKEE (reference sequence). V was trimmed by 0 bases and J by 7 bases, leaving 7 bases between them. The CDR3 region is CASSLARGGYTF. Here the CDR3 DNA reads TGTGCCAGCAGCTTGGCCCGGGGTGGCTACACCTTC.

This clonotype was detected only once. V and J are TRBV10-3 and TRBJ2-7; D gene ambiguous. Germline CDR1 and CDR2: ENHRY and SYGVKD. The V and J ends lost 10 bases and 6 bases respectively, with 34 bases between them. The CDR3 length is 18 residues. CDR3 sequence (DNA): TGTGCCAGCACCCGACCCGACGAACGAAGAAGGGAACTGGGCGAGCAGTACTTC. Translating it yields CASTRPDERRRELGEQYF.